This T cell receptor beta chain was found in a study of T cells after yellow fever vaccination. Study-level points and caveats: After the booster, 96% of CD4 and just over 85% of CD8 primary-response clones were re-detected. Abundant contaminating clonotypes from the bulk population could appear in FACS-sorted repertoires.

A process of 5'RACE template switching, which added a universal primer site and UMIs, was used to make TCR cDNA. MiXCR was run by TCRdb on the 5' RACE reads, yielding one entry per CDR3 protein. The sample lists around 56,000 distinct CDR3 sequences; 5.5% to 6% were seen once. Trimming removed 0 bases from V and 1 base from J, with 12 bases in between. The V gene's germline CDR1 is MNHEY and CDR2 SVGEGT. The CDR3 runs to 16 residues. Only a few counts were recorded for this clonotype. The input for sequencing was PBMCs, either bulk or a sorted T-cell subset (CD4+, CD8+, memory, or dextramer-sorted; not recorded which), taken on the day of the yellow fever booster vaccination. The rearrangement uses TRBV6-2 or TRBV6-3 and TRBJ1-1; unclear D gene. The TCR originated in a man between 18 and 29 years old who received the YFV17D yellow fever vaccine. The CDR3, as DNA: TGTGCCAGCAGTTACTCGTTTCTCGTCGGGAACACTGAAGCTTTCTTT. Translation: CASSYSFLVGNTEAFF.